Given below is one T cell receptor (beta chain) in context. Its antigen is still unknown. This specimen comes from a study of siplizumab effects on memory and regulatory T cells. Study observations and caveats: Versus 26.9% in controls, the mappable alloreactive CD4+ clones averaged roughly 75% Treg-derived with siplizumab.

Trimming took off 1 base at V and 7 bases at J, with 11 bases between the two ends. Germline assignment: CDR1 SGHTA and CDR2 FQGTGA. CDR3 length: 14 amino acids. The study assayed around 9.3 x 10^4 TCR templates per sample. Sequenced by immunoSEQ multiplex PCR; TCRdb stores in-frame clones only, minus some. The table shows 85,000 to 120,000 clones, with roughly 92% occurring only once. This receptor was taken from a human donor in good health. The chain couples TRBV7-3 to TRBJ2-1; D is unclear. Source material: CD4+ T cells sorted from blood. CDR3 amino acids: CASSLIGNRNEQFF. The CDR3, as DNA: TGTGCCAGCAGCTTAATAGGGAACCGAAATGAGCAGTTCTTC.